These T cell receptor beta chains were read from a single sample in a study of breast tumors, draining lymph nodes, adjacent tissues. Using its own MiXCR run on the multiplex PCR reads, TCRdb lists one record per CDR3 protein. Of about 270,000 distinct CDR3 sequences in the sample, around 31% are singletons; the top ten hold 1.1%. The sequenced material came from axillary lymph node tissue. The receptors derive from a female donor with breast cancer. Some clones in this sample may be carry-over from other donors' samples. Each CDR3 is given with its conserved first and last residue. The order of the fields is D gene, V gene, J gene, clone size, CDR3 DNA, CDR3 protein. D genes are given only for firm matches. Some rows mark clone size as missing; the rest say once, few, many or name a class of expanded clone.

-,TRBV19,TRBJ2-7,many,TGTGCCAGTAGTATGAGGGGGGACTACGAGCAGTACTTC,CASSMRGDYEQYF
-,TRBV20-1,TRBJ2-1,many,TGCAGTGCTAGGGCAGTTGGGGGCTCCTACAATGAGCAGTTCTTC,CSARAVGGSYNEQFF
-,TRBV15,TRBJ2-1,-,TGTGCCACCAGCAGAGACAGGGACACGAATGAGCAGTTCTTC,CATSRDRDTNEQFF
TRBD1,TRBV10-3,TRBJ2-7,many,TGTGCCATTGCGACAGGGGCGCCTCCTTCTACCTACGAGCAGTACTTC,CAIATGAPPSTYEQYF
TRBD1,TRBV20-1,TRBJ2-7,many,TGCAGTGCTAGAGAGGGGTGGACAGGGGCCCCCTACGAGCAGTACTTC,CSAREGWTGAPYEQYF
TRBD2,TRBV6-5,TRBJ2-7,few,TGTGCCAGCACCCGTTTCGGGGGGGGGTCCTACGAGCAGTACTTC,CASTRFGGGSYEQYF
TRBD2,TRBV30,TRBJ2-3,few,TGTGCCTGGACCCCCGGGACTAGCGGGACAGATACGCAGTATTTT,CAWTPGTSGTDTQYF
-,TRBV19,TRBJ2-5,-,TGTGCCGGTAGTGGGTTGTACCAAGAGACCCAGTACTTC,CAGSGLYQETQYF
TRBD2,TRBV19,TRBJ2-5,many,TGTGCCAGTAGTAGAAGACTAGCGGGAGTAGGGGGGACCCAGTACTTC,CASSRRLAGVGGTQYF
-,TRBV20-1,TRBJ2-3,-,TGCAGTGCTAGAGATTCATGGGACTTCTACAATGAGCAGTATTTT,CSARDSWDFYNEQYF
-,TRBV6-5,TRBJ2-7,-,TGTGCCTATACACGGGTTAAGAGTGGCGAGCAGTACTTC,CAYTRVKSGEQYF
TRBD2,TRBV11-2,TRBJ2-7,many,TGTGCCAGCAGCTTAGTAGCGGGAGAGAGTTACGAGCAGTACTTC,CASSLVAGESYEQYF
-,TRBV7-9,TRBJ1-1,-,TGTGCCAGCAGCCTCGCATACACTGAAGCTTTCTTT,CASSLAYTEAFF
-,TRBV6-1,TRBJ2-7,many,TGTGCCAGCAGAGGGGGGCCCGCTGGCGAGCAGTACTTC,CASRGGPAGEQYF
TRBD1,TRBV7-9,TRBJ1-2,many,TGTGCCAGCAGCGCAAAGACAGGGGAAGGCTACACCTTC,CASSAKTGEGYTF
-,TRBV6-1,TRBJ1-4,many,TGTGCCAGCAGTGAAAGGGCATATAATGAAAAACTGTTTTTT,CASSERAYNEKLFF
-,TRBV11-3,TRBJ2-1,-,TGTGCCAGCAGCTCTAGCGATGGTGCGCAGTTCTTT,CASSSSDGAQFF
-,TRBV3-2,TRBJ1-6,many,TGTGCCAGCAGCCAACCCCGGGACTCAACGCCGGGGCATAATTCACCCCTCCACTTT,CASSQPRDSTPGHNSPLHF
-,TRBV11-2,TRBJ2-3,-,TGTGCCAGCAGCTTATCGGCCGACAGGAGCACAGATACGCAGTATTTT,CASSLSADRSTDTQYF
-,TRBV5-8,TRBJ2-1,many,TGTGCCAGCAGCTGGGGCGGTTTTTCCTACAATGAGCAGTTCTTC,CASSWGGFSYNEQFF
TRBD1,TRBV30,TRBJ1-2,-,TGTGCCTGGAGTCTCCACAGGGGCGGCTATGGCTACACCTTC,CAWSLHRGGYGYTF
-,TRBV4-3,TRBJ2-1,-,TGCGCCAGCAGCCAAGATCTTGACTACAATGAGCAGTTCTTC,CASSQDLDYNEQFF
TRBD1,TRBV6-1,TRBJ1-4,many,TGTGCCAGATTGACAGGGGGTAATGAAAAACTGTTTTTT,CARLTGGNEKLFF
TRBD2,TRBV29-1,TRBJ2-3,many,TGCAGCGCACCCTTAAGATTAGCGGGAGTCAGAGATACGCAGTATTTT,CSAPLRLAGVRDTQYF
TRBD2,TRBV7-9,TRBJ2-1,-,TGTGCCAGCAGCAAACTTACCTCTAGCGGCTACGATGAGCGGTTCTTC,CASSKLTSSGYDERFF
TRBD1,TRBV15,TRBJ2-7,once,TGTGCCACCAGCAGAGGGGGACAGGAGGGATACGAGCAGTACTTC,CATSRGGQEGYEQYF
-,TRBV19,TRBJ2-7,many,TGTGCCAGTAGTATAGTCGGGCTGGGAGCCTACGAGCAGTACTTC,CASSIVGLGAYEQYF